Listed here are 13 T cell receptor beta chains from one sample, sequenced in a study of shared clonotypes between healthy human individuals. The table came from immunoSEQ multiplex PCR; TCRdb's copy has only in-frame clones and leaves some out. This sample has around 330,000 clones, with under 80% found just once. The sequenced sample consisted of memory CD4+ T cells sorted from blood. This sample's subset: CD45RA-negative fraction. These receptors were collected from a young man in good health.

This chain links TRBV7-6 with TRBJ1-1; TRBD1 is a possible D gene (6 bases). CDR1 and CDR2 from the germline V gene are SGHVS and FNYEAQ. The CDR3 consists of 15 residues. V was clipped by 5 bases and J by 3 bases, with 16 bases between them. The CDR3 DNA reads as TGTGCCAGCAGCCCCACCGCCAGGGGTGACACTGAAGCTTTCTTT. As protein: CASSPTARGDTEAFF.

The rearrangement uses TRBV7-6 and TRBJ2-1; D gene unclear. This CDR3 region has 13 residues. Trimming left V 0 bases short and J 5 bases short, with 5 bases between. Germline V gives CDR1 SGHVS, CDR2 FNYEAQ. The CDR3 sequence is CASSLARHNEQFF. The CDR3 region has the DNA TGTGCCAGCAGCTTAGCGAGACACAATGAGCAGTTCTTC.

The gene calls are TRBV5-1 and TRBJ1-4; weak D call: TRBD1 (6 bases). Germline-derived CDR1 and CDR2 are SGHRS and YFSETQ. This CDR3 is built from 15 residues. Trimming shortened V by 5 bases and J by 6 bases, and 17 bases separated the two germline ends. CDR3 in amino acids: CASRQATGRDEKLFF. The CDR3 coding sequence is TGCGCCAGCAGACAAGCCACAGGGAGGGATGAAAAACTGTTTTTT. Supplemented by reference TRBV5-1 and TRBJ1-4, the full variable domain reads KAGVTQTPRYLIKTRGQQVTLSCSPISGHRSVSWYQQTPGQGLQFLFEYFSETQRNKGNFPGRFSGRQFSNSRSEMNVSTLELGDSALYLCASRQATGRDEKLFFGSGTQLSVL.

The chain links TRBV5-1 to TRBJ2-5; D is unresolved. Germline-derived CDR1 and CDR2 are SGHRS and YFSETQ. V was shortened by 0 bases and J by 3 bases, with 12 bases between the two germline ends. The CDR3 is 15 residues long. CDR3 region: CASSLVAQSKETQYF. In nucleotides, the CDR3 is TGCGCCAGCAGCTTGGTGGCTCAGAGTAAAGAGACCCAGTACTTC.

This clone showed up just a few times. This chain connects TRBV19 to TRBJ2-7; possibly TRBD2 for D (5 bases). The germline gives CDR1 LNHDA, CDR2 SQIVND (reference sequence). The CDR3 spans 14 residues. The V and J ends lost 8 bases and 0 bases respectively, with 14 bases between them. The DNA of the CDR3 is TGTGCCAGTCGCCGTACAGCGGACTCCTACGAGCAGTACTTC. It encodes CASRRTADSYEQYF.

In regard to this clone: The sample contains more than one DNA sequence encoding this CDR3. The chain joins TRBV18 to TRBJ2-2; possibly TRBD1 for D (5 bases). This CDR3 has 13 amino acids. Germline CDR1 is KGHSH and CDR2 is LQKENI. Trimming pared 2 bases from V and 4 bases from J, leaving 5 bases between. The CDR3 DNA reads TGTGCCAGCTCACCAAGGGGCACCGGGGAGCTGTTTTTT. Translated, it gives CASSPRGTGELFF.

Remarks on this clone: The same CDR3 is also encoded by other DNA sequences in this sample. The CDR3 DNA is TGTGCCAGCAGCTTAACCACTTACGAGCAGTACTTC. Its translation is CASSLTTYEQYF. V gene TRBV11-2 combines with J gene TRBJ2-7; no reliable D call. V was clipped by 2 bases and J by 4 bases, with 6 bases between them. Germline-derived CDR1 and CDR2 are SGHAT and FQNNGV. This CDR3 spans 12 amino acids.

J is TRBJ2-7 and V is TRBV7-2; 9 positions agree with TRBD1. Germline trimming cut 5 bases from V and 5 bases from J; bases unmatched to any gene: 4. In germline, CDR1 is SGHTA, CDR2 FQGNSA. CDR3 length equals 13 residues. CDR3 DNA: TGTGCCAGCAGCAGGGACAGGGAAGACGAGCAGTACTTC. It specifies CASSRDREDEQYF.

DNA for the CDR3: TGTGCCAGCAGCGTACCGAGGGGAGGGACATTGTTAGTTGACGGGGAGCTGTTTTTT. This encodes CASSVPRGGTLLVDGELFF. J is TRBJ2-2 and V is TRBV9; maybe TRBD2 (7 bases). The CDR3 consists of 19 residues. Between the trimmed V and J ends, which lost 1 base and 7 bases, there was a span of 26 bases. Germline V gene sequence: CDR1 SGDLS, CDR2 YYNGEE.

The CDR3 sequence: CASSGGLAVSSYNEQFF. For the CDR3, the DNA is TGTGCCAGCAGCGGAGGATTAGCGGTGAGCTCCTACAATGAGCAGTTCTTC. The V and J genes are TRBV9 and TRBJ2-1; D possibly corresponds to TRBD2 (6 bases). Germline V gives CDR1 SGDLS, CDR2 YYNGEE. Trimming pared 3 bases from V and 0 bases from J, leaving 16 bases between. The CDR3 length is 17 residues.

V is TRBV19 and J is TRBJ2-7, with 9 positions matching TRBD1. The trim removed 6 bases at V and 3 bases at J, leaving 9 bases unmatched. Germline CDR1 is LNHDA and CDR2 is SQIVND (reference sequence). CDR3 length: 15 residues. CDR3 sequence: CASSDRDRANYEQYF. The CDR3 nucleotides are TGTGCCAGTAGCGACCGGGACAGGGCCAACTACGAGCAGTACTTC.

The genes are TRBV2 and TRBJ2-1, with 7 positions matching TRBD1. Germline-derived CDR1 and CDR2 are SNHLY and FYNNEI. V lost 6 bases to trimming and J lost 1 base; unmatched junction nucleotides: 6. This CDR3 has 15 amino acids. The CDR3 here is CASRYRDSSYNEQFF. For the CDR3, the DNA is TGTGCCAGCAGATACCGGGACAGTTCCTACAATGAGCAGTTCTTC.

The chain has TRBV28 and TRBJ1-5; D unresolved. Trimming took off 2 bases at V and 3 bases at J, with 17 bases between the two ends. The V gene's germline CDR1 is MDHEN and CDR2 SYDVKM. The CDR3 runs to 17 residues. The chain's CDR3 is CASSLAPPRKPNQPQHF. The CDR3 DNA follows: TGTGCCAGCAGTTTAGCCCCTCCCCGTAAACCCAATCAGCCCCAGCATTTT.